This T cell receptor beta chain was sequenced for a study of shared clonotypes between healthy human individuals. Findings of the study overall: Only blood was sampled, and tissue TCR repertoires likely differ from blood ones.

CD8 cells classed as naive were CD45RO-negative and positively selected for CCR7, excluding terminally differentiated effector memory CD45RA+ cells. On this clone: The antigen is unknown.

It was at deep level that the assay was run. In the sorted-subset replicate PCRs, roughly 210 ng DNA, 25,000 to 30,000 T cell genomes, was used. The repertoire was sequenced with immunoSEQ multiplex PCR; TCRdb's copy has only in-frame clones and lacks some. The sample holds about 550,000 clones, nearly 97% seen once. The V gene's germline CDR1 is GTSNPN and CDR2 SVGIG (reference sequence). CDR3 size: 13 residues. V dropped 1 base and J dropped 2 bases, with 9 bases sitting between them. Source material: naive CD8+ T cells sorted from blood. This TCR was sampled from a woman aged 30 to 39 in good health. This chain uses TRBV30 with TRBJ2-7; possible D gene TRBD1, 5 bases. CDR3: CAWSGTKPYEQYF. CDR3 bases: TGTGCCTGGAGTGGGACAAAACCCTACGAGCAGTACTTC.